These 4 T cell receptor beta chains originate from one sample sequenced in a study of Ad26.COV2.S vaccination and SARS-CoV-2 variants. Indicated treatment: about 20 received Ad26.COV2.S at low or high dose, single or two shots; 5 received placebo; per-sample allocation not given. Specimens were obtained on day 63 following the first vaccine or placebo injection. The protocol was immunoSEQ multiplex PCR, while the TCRdb copy is restricted to in-frame clones and leaves out a portion. Counted here are some 450,000 clones, about nine tenths occurring once; the ten biggest clones make up less than 5.5%. Sequences were derived from peripheral blood, sampled in a trial of Ad26.COV2.S vaccine versus placebo. These receptors originate from a person aged 18-65 years who received the Ad26.COV2.S COVID-19 vaccine or a placebo.

The V call is TRBV5-1, the J call TRBJ2-1, with TRBD2 matching 13 bases. CDR1 SGHRS and CDR2 YFSETQ come from the germline V gene. With 4 bases clipped from V and 6 bases from J, the junction kept 19 bases outside the gene matches. This CDR3 contains 20 residues. The CDR3 reads CASSPDRGPGLAGDRNEQFF. The CDR3, as DNA: TGCGCCAGCAGCCCGGACAGGGGCCCCGGACTAGCGGGGGACCGCAATGAGCAGTTCTTC.

The rearrangement joins TRBV7-8 to TRBJ2-4; D is unresolved. Between the trimmed V and J ends, which lost 0 bases and 4 bases, there was a span of 13 bases. From germline, CDR1 is SGHVS and CDR2 FQNEAQ. The CDR3 consists of 16 residues. This CDR3 is CASSLARGGLKNIQYF. The CDR3 region has the DNA TGTGCCAGCAGCTTAGCGCGTGGCGGATTAAAAAACATTCAGTACTTC.

V gene TRBV14 combines with J gene TRBJ2-7; possibly TRBD1 or TRBD2 for D (5 bases each). Between the trimmed V and J ends, which lost 1 base and 6 bases, there was a span of 10 bases. Per the germline V gene, CDR1 is SGHDN and CDR2 is FVKESK. This CDR3 has 13 residues. In DNA form, the CDR3 reads TGTGCCAGCAGCCAAGTTGCTGGGGGCGAGCAGTACTTC. Translation: CASSQVAGGEQYF.

The V gene is TRBV14, the J gene TRBJ2-5; TRBD1 matches 12 bases. The germline V gene encodes CDR1 SGHDN and CDR2 FVKESK. Losses at the gene ends were 4 bases for V and 1 base for J; bases not matched to a gene: 7. This CDR3 has 17 residues. The CDR3 DNA follows: TGTGCCAGCAGCCTACCGGGACAGGGGGCCTCCCAAGAGACCCAGTACTTC. Its translation is CASSLPGQGASQETQYF.